The rows below give T cell receptor beta chains drawn from one sample of a study of T-cell reconstitution after alpha-beta-depleted transplantation in children. TCRdb ran MiXCR on the PCR reads and lists one entry per CDR3 protein. The sample contains 300,000 to 350,000 distinct CDR3 sequences, 20% to 30% of which appear only once. Sequencing used PBMCs, mostly from graft donor cells, obtained 180 days after TCRalphabeta/CD19-depleted stem cell transplant. The receptor source for this set is a male patient younger than 18 who had a stem cell transplant for acute lymphoblastic leukemia, so the T cells may come from the graft donor. The CDR3 runs from the conserved cysteine through the conserved F or W. D genes are given only for firm matches. Part of the rows lack a size; the others show once, few, many or a class for expanded clones.

CDR3 protein: CASSFGPGEQYF
CDR3 DNA: TGCGCCAGCAGCTTCGGACCGGGCGAGCAGTACTTC
D gene: NA
clone size: NA
J gene: TRBJ2-7
CDR3 length: 12
V gene: TRBV5-1

CDR3 protein: CASSSYGGWGVEAFF
CDR3 DNA: TGTGCCAGCAGTTCCTATGGGGGGTGGGGGGTTGAAGCTTTCTTT
D gene: NA
clone size: NA
J gene: TRBJ1-1
CDR3 length: 15
V gene: TRBV12-3/TRBV12-4

CDR3 protein: CASSTGTGVSDTQYF
CDR3 DNA: TGTGCCAGCAGCACCGGGACAGGGGTTTCGGATACGCAGTATTTT
D gene: TRBD1
clone size: few
J gene: TRBJ2-3
CDR3 length: 15
V gene: TRBV27

CDR3 protein: CASSQDLGLIQYF
CDR3 DNA: TGTGCCAGCAGCCAAGATCTGGGGCTCATTCAGTACTTC
D gene: NA
clone size: few
J gene: TRBJ2-4
CDR3 length: 13
V gene: TRBV3-1

CDR3 protein: CSAGTGYEQYF
CDR3 DNA: TGCAGTGCGGGGACAGGCTACGAGCAGTACTTC
D gene: TRBD1
clone size: few
J gene: TRBJ2-7
CDR3 length: 11
V gene: TRBV20-1

CDR3 protein: CASAEWGSQPQHF
CDR3 DNA: TGTGCCAGCGCTGAATGGGGGTCCCAGCCCCAGCATTTT
D gene: NA
clone size: few
J gene: TRBJ1-5
CDR3 length: 13
V gene: TRBV7-9

CDR3 protein: CASSPWTSAYNEQFF
CDR3 DNA: TGTGCCAGCAGCCCGTGGACTAGCGCCTACAATGAGCAGTTCTTC
D gene: TRBD2
clone size: NA
J gene: TRBJ2-1
CDR3 length: 15
V gene: TRBV14

CDR3 protein: CASSAQAIYGYTF
CDR3 DNA: TGTGCCAGCAGTGCCCAGGCGATCTATGGCTACACCTTC
D gene: NA
clone size: few
J gene: TRBJ1-2
CDR3 length: 13
V gene: TRBV2

CDR3 protein: CASSSASGASTDTQYF
CDR3 DNA: TGTGCCAGCAGCTCGGCTAGCGGTGCTAGCACAGATACGCAGTATTTT
D gene: TRBD2
clone size: many
J gene: TRBJ2-3
CDR3 length: 16
V gene: TRBV5-5

CDR3 protein: CASSWAPARGIGGELFF
CDR3 DNA: TGTGCCAGCAGCTGGGCTCCGGCGCGAGGGATAGGCGGGGAGCTGTTTTTT
D gene: NA
clone size: few
J gene: TRBJ2-2
CDR3 length: 17
V gene: TRBV5-5

CDR3 protein: CASSLRDSGANVLTF
CDR3 DNA: TGTGCCAGCAGTTTAAGGGACTCTGGGGCCAACGTCCTGACTTTC
D gene: NA
clone size: NA
J gene: TRBJ2-6
CDR3 length: 15
V gene: TRBV12-3/TRBV12-4

CDR3 protein: CASSLEEDYRNEQFF
CDR3 DNA: TGTGCCAGCAGCTTAGAAGAGGACTATCGGAATGAGCAGTTCTTC
D gene: NA
clone size: few
J gene: TRBJ2-1
CDR3 length: 15
V gene: TRBV7-2

CDR3 protein: CASSVEGRKNTEAFF
CDR3 DNA: TGTGCCAGCAGCGTAGAAGGCAGGAAGAACACTGAAGCTTTCTTT
D gene: NA
clone size: few
J gene: TRBJ1-1
CDR3 length: 15
V gene: TRBV9

CDR3 protein: CASSVVGGGTEAFF
CDR3 DNA: TGTGCCAGCAGCGTAGTTGGGGGGGGCACTGAAGCTTTCTTT
D gene: NA
clone size: few
J gene: TRBJ1-1
CDR3 length: 14
V gene: TRBV9

CDR3 protein: CASSPVRTLTDTQYF
CDR3 DNA: TGCGCCAGCAGCCCGGTCCGAACTCTCACAGATACGCAGTATTTT
D gene: NA
clone size: NA
J gene: TRBJ2-3
CDR3 length: 15
V gene: TRBV5-1

CDR3 protein: CASSWLQGNSGNTIYF
CDR3 DNA: TGTGCCAGCTCGTGGCTACAGGGGAACTCTGGAAACACCATATATTTT
D gene: TRBD1
clone size: NA
J gene: TRBJ1-3
CDR3 length: 16
V gene: TRBV18

CDR3 protein: CASSQELAVGTYEQYF
CDR3 DNA: TGTGCCAGCAGCCAAGAACTAGCGGTGGGCACCTACGAGCAGTACTTC
D gene: TRBD2
clone size: few
J gene: TRBJ2-7
CDR3 length: 16
V gene: TRBV3-1

CDR3 protein: CATSGVKTGDTGELFF
CDR3 DNA: TGTGCCACCTCCGGGGTAAAGACAGGGGACACCGGGGAGCTGTTTTTT
D gene: TRBD1
clone size: NA
J gene: TRBJ2-2
CDR3 length: 16
V gene: TRBV15

CDR3 protein: CASSLLGTSGGYTF
CDR3 DNA: TGTGCCAGCAGCCTACTCGGGACGTCTGGGGGCTACACCTTC
D gene: NA
clone size: NA
J gene: TRBJ1-2
CDR3 length: 14
V gene: TRBV7-3

CDR3 protein: CASSLNREYEQYF
CDR3 DNA: TGTGCCAGCTCACTTAACAGGGAGTACGAGCAGTACTTC
D gene: NA
clone size: NA
J gene: TRBJ2-7
CDR3 length: 13
V gene: TRBV18

CDR3 protein: CASSGGASYEQYF
CDR3 DNA: TGTGCCAGCAGCGGGGGAGCCTCCTACGAGCAGTACTTC
D gene: NA
clone size: few
J gene: TRBJ2-7
CDR3 length: 13
V gene: TRBV7-8

CDR3 protein: CASSASGSPYNEQFF
CDR3 DNA: TGTGCCAGCAGCGCCAGCGGGAGTCCTTACAATGAGCAGTTCTTC
D gene: TRBD2
clone size: NA
J gene: TRBJ2-1
CDR3 length: 15
V gene: TRBV11-2

CDR3 protein: CATSRDKGTSGEQYF
CDR3 DNA: TGTGCCACCAGCAGAGATAAGGGGACTAGCGGCGAGCAGTACTTC
D gene: TRBD2
clone size: few
J gene: TRBJ2-7
CDR3 length: 15
V gene: TRBV15

CDR3 protein: CASSHYPGQLMSNQPQHF
CDR3 DNA: TGTGCCAGCAGCCACTATCCCGGACAGCTGATGAGCAATCAGCCCCAGCATTTT
D gene: NA
clone size: NA
J gene: TRBJ1-5
CDR3 length: 18
V gene: TRBV6-2/TRBV6-3

CDR3 protein: CASSLDGVGNTIYF
CDR3 DNA: TGCGCCAGCAGCTTGGACGGGGTCGGAAACACCATATATTTT
D gene: NA
clone size: few
J gene: TRBJ1-3
CDR3 length: 14
V gene: TRBV5-1

CDR3 protein: CASSLKGQGQGYTF
CDR3 DNA: TGCGCCAGCAGCTTAAAGGGACAGGGACAAGGCTACACCTTC
D gene: TRBD1
clone size: few
J gene: TRBJ1-2
CDR3 length: 14
V gene: TRBV5-1

CDR3 protein: CASSPLAGSQYF
CDR3 DNA: TGTGCCAGCAGTCCGCTAGCGGGATCGCAGTATTTT
D gene: TRBD2
clone size: NA
J gene: TRBJ2-3
CDR3 length: 12
V gene: TRBV27

CDR3 protein: CSVGGRGTYNEQFF
CDR3 DNA: TGCAGCGTTGGTGGGAGGGGTACCTACAATGAGCAGTTCTTC
D gene: TRBD2
clone size: few
J gene: TRBJ2-1
CDR3 length: 14
V gene: TRBV29-1

CDR3 protein: CSVEPLAVSSYEQYF
CDR3 DNA: TGCAGCGTTGAACCCCTAGCGGTTAGCTCCTACGAGCAGTACTTC
D gene: TRBD2
clone size: few
J gene: TRBJ2-7
CDR3 length: 15
V gene: TRBV29-1

CDR3 protein: CASSFHRDTQYF
CDR3 DNA: TGTGCCAGCAGTTTTCACCGAGATACGCAGTATTTT
D gene: NA
clone size: NA
J gene: TRBJ2-3
CDR3 length: 12
V gene: TRBV12-3/TRBV12-4

CDR3 protein: CASSLGVKAGTDTQYF
CDR3 DNA: TGTGCCAGCAGCTTGGGGGTGAAGGCGGGGACAGATACGCAGTATTTT
D gene: NA
clone size: many
J gene: TRBJ2-3
CDR3 length: 16
V gene: TRBV5-6

CDR3 protein: CASSLRGAGELFF
CDR3 DNA: TGTGCCAGCAGTTTAAGGGGTGCCGGGGAGCTGTTTTTT
D gene: NA
clone size: many
J gene: TRBJ2-2
CDR3 length: 13
V gene: TRBV12-3/TRBV12-4

CDR3 protein: CASSQDASGIQETQYF
CDR3 DNA: TGCGCCAGCAGCCAAGACGCATCCGGTATCCAAGAGACCCAGTACTTC
D gene: NA
clone size: NA
J gene: TRBJ2-5
CDR3 length: 16
V gene: TRBV4-1

CDR3 protein: CASSPRQVNTEAFF
CDR3 DNA: TGTGCCAGCTCACCACGACAGGTGAACACTGAAGCTTTCTTT
D gene: NA
clone size: many
J gene: TRBJ1-1
CDR3 length: 14
V gene: TRBV18

CDR3 protein: CASSLSAGGFGEQFF
CDR3 DNA: TGTGCCAGCAGTTTATCGGCGGGAGGGTTTGGTGAGCAGTTCTTC
D gene: TRBD2
clone size: few
J gene: TRBJ2-1
CDR3 length: 15
V gene: TRBV27

CDR3 protein: CASSLSAGTTFFTSYEQYF
CDR3 DNA: TGTGCCAGCAGTTTATCAGCCGGGACTACTTTTTTCACCTCCTACGAGCAGTACTTC
D gene: TRBD2
clone size: NA
J gene: TRBJ2-7
CDR3 length: 19
V gene: TRBV27

CDR3 protein: CASRTQGTLSTDTQYF
CDR3 DNA: TGTGCCAGCAGAACGCAGGGCACACTAAGCACAGATACGCAGTATTTT
D gene: NA
clone size: NA
J gene: TRBJ2-3
CDR3 length: 16
V gene: TRBV7-2